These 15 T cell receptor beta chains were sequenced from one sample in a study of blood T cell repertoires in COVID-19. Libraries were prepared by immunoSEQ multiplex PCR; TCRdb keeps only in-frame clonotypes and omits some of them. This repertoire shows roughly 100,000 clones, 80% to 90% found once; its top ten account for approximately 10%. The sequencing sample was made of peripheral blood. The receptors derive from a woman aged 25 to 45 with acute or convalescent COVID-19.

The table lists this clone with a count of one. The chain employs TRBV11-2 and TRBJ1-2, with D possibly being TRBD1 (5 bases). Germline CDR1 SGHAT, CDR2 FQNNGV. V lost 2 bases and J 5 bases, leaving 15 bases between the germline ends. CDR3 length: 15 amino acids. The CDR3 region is CASSLTGRVGYGYTF. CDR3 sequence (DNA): TGTGCCAGCAGCTTAACGGGCAGGGTGGGGTATGGCTACACCTTC.

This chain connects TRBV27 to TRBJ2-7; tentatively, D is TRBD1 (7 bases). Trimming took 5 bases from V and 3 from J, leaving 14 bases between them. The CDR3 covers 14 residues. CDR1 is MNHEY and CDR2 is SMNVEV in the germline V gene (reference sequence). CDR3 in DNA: TGTGCCAGCAGTGTCAGGGGGGTGGGCTACGAGCAGTACTTC. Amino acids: CASSVRGVGYEQYF.

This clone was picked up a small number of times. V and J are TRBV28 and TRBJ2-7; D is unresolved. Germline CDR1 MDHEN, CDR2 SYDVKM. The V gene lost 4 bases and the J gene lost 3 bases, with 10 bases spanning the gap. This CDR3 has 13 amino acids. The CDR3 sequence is CASSSPTNYEQYF. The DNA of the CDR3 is TGTGCCAGCAGTTCCCCGACAAACTACGAGCAGTACTTC.

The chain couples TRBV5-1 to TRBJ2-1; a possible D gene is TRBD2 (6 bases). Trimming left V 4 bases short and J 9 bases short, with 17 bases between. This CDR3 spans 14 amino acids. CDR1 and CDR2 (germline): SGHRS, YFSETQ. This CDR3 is CASSPGLPFTEQFF. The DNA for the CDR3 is TGCGCCAGCAGCCCGGGACTCCCGTTCACTGAGCAGTTCTTC.

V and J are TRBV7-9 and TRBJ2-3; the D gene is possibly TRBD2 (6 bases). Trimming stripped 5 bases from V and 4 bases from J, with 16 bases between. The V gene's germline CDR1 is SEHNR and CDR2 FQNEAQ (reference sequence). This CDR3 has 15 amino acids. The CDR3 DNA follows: TGTGCCAGCAGCCGGGACTCTCTTGCCCCAGATACGCAGTATTTT. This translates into CASSRDSLAPDTQYF.

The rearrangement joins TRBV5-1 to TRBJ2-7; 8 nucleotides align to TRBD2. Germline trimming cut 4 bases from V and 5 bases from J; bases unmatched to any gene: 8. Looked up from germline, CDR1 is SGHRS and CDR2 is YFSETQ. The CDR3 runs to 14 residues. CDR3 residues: CASSLPGGAHEQYF. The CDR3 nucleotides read TGCGCCAGCAGCCTACCCGGGGGGGCGCACGAGCAGTACTTC.

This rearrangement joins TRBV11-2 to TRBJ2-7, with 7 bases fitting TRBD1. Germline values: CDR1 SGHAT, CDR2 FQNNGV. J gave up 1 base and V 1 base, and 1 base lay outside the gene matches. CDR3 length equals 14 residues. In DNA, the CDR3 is TGTGCCAGCAGCTTAGGGACAGGTTCCTACGAGCAGTACTTC. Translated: CASSLGTGSYEQYF.

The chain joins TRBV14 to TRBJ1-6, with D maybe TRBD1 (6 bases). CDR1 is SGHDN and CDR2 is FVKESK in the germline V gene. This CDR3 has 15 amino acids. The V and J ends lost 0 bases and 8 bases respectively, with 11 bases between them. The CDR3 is CASSQDRGHYSPLHF. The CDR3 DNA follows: TGTGCCAGCAGCCAAGACAGGGGACACTATTCACCCCTCCACTTT. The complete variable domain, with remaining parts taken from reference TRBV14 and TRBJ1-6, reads EAGVTQFPSHSVIEKGQTVTLRCDPISGHDNLYWYRRVMGKEIKFLLHFVKESKQDESGMPNNRFLAERTGGTYSTLKVQPAELEDSGVYFCASSQDRGHYSPLHFGNGTRLTVT.

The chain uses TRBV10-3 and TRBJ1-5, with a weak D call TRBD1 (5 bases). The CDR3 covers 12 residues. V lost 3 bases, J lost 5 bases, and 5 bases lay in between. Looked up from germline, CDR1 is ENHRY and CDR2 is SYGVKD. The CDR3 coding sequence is TGTGCCATCAGTGAAGGGGATCAGCCCCAGCATTTT. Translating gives CAISEGDQPQHF.

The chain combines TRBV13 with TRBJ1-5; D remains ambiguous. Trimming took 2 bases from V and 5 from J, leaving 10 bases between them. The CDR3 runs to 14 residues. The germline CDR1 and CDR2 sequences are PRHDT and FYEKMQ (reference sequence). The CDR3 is CASSLRGSHQPQHF. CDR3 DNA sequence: TGTGCCAGCAGCTTACGGGGATCCCATCAGCCCCAGCATTTT.

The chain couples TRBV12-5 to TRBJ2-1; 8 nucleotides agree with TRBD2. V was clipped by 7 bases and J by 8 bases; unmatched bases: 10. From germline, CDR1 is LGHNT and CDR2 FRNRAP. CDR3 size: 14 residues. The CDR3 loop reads CASALAGIRDEQFF. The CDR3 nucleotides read TGTGCTAGTGCCTTAGCGGGGATTCGCGATGAGCAGTTCTTC.

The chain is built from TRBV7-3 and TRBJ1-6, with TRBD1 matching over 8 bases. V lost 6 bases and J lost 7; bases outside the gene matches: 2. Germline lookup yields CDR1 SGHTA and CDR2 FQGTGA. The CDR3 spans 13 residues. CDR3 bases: TGTGCCAGCAGTCGGGACAGGAATTCACCCCTCCACTTT. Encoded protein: CASSRDRNSPLHF.

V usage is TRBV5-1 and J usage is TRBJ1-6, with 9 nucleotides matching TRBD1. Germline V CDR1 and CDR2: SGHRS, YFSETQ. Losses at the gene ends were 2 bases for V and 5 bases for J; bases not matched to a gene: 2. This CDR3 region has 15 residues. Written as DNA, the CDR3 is TGCGCCAGCAGCTTACAGGGGGCGGATAATTCACCCCTCCACTTT. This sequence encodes CASSLQGADNSPLHF. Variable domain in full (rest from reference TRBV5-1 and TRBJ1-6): KAGVTQTPRYLIKTRGQQVTLSCSPISGHRSVSWYQQTPGQGLQFLFEYFSETQRNKGNFPGRFSGRQFSNSRSEMNVSTLELGDSALYLCASSLQGADNSPLHFGNGTRLTVT.

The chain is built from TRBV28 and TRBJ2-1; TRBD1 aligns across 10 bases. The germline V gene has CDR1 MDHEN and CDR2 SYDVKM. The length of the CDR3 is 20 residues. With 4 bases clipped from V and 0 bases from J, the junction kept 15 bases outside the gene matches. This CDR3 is CASSSTAGTGASSSYNEQFF. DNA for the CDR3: TGTGCCAGCAGTTCTACAGCCGGGACAGGGGCCTCAAGCTCCTACAATGAGCAGTTCTTC. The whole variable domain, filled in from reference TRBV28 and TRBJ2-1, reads DVKVTQSSRYLVKRTGEKVFLECVQDMDHENMFWYRQDPGLGLRLIYFSYDVKMKEKGDIPEGYSVSREKKERFSLILESASTNQTSMYLCASSSTAGTGASSSYNEQFFGPGTRLTVL.

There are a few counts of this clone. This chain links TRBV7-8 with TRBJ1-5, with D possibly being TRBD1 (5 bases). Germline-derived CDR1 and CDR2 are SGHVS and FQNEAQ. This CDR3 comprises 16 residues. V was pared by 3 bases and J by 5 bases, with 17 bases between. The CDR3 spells CASSLGWSGRHQPQHF. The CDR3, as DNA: TGTGCCAGCAGCTTGGGTTGGTCAGGGCGCCATCAGCCCCAGCATTTT.